Included here is one TCR beta chain sequence, with context. Assay: immunoSEQ multiplex PCR; the TCRdb copy retains only in-frame clones and omits some. The data contain fewer than 200,000 clones, around 94% of them singletons. This specimen comes from a study of control samples from healthy donors and cancer patients. This TCR was recovered from a man between 25 and 39 years old in good health. The sequenced sample was blood.

In nucleotides, the CDR3 is TGCGCCAGCAGCCAAGAGTCAGGGAGTAATTCACCCCTCCACTTT. Amino acids: CASSQESGSNSPLHF. V gene TRBV4-3 combines with J gene TRBJ1-6, with D possibly TRBD1 on 5 matching bases. The V end was cut by 0 bases, the J end by 6 bases, with 9 bases between. There are 15 residues in the CDR3. In germline, CDR1 is LGHNA, CDR2 YSLEER.